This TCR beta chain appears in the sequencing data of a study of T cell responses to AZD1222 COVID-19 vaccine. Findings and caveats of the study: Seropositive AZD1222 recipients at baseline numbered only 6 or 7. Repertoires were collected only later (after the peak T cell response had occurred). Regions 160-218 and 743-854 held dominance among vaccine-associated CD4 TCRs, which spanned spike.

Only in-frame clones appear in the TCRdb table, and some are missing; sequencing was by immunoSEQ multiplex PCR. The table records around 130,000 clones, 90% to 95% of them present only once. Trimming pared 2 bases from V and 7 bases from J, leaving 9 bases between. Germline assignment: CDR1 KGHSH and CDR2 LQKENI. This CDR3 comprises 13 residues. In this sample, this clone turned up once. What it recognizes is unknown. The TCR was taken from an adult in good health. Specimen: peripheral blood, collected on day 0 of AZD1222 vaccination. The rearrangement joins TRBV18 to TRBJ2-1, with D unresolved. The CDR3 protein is CASSPLPRNEQFF. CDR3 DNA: TGTGCCAGCTCACCATTGCCACGGAATGAGCAGTTCTTC.